The text below deals with one T cell receptor beta chain. Antigen: not known. This entry belongs to a study of vaccination and CD4 T cells after COVID-19. As to time point: late sampling 161 to 241 days after vaccination in a few convalescent patients. Stated treatment: approximately 9-day PBMC culture with coronavirus spike peptide pools or control peptides (ViraFEST assay). The study sequenced cultured CD4+ T cell DNA using the Oncomine TCR Beta short-read assay. TCRdb used MiXCR to reprocess the PCR reads, holding one entry per CDR3 protein. The table records around 21,000 distinct CDR3 sequences, 42% of them present only once. From germline, CDR1 is SEHNR and CDR2 FQNEAQ (reference sequence). V lost 1 base, J lost 7 bases, and 14 bases lay in between. The CDR3 consists of 14 residues.

The clonotype was recovered from a human donor who had recovered from COVID-19. This specimen consisted of CD4+ T cells from blood, cultured in vitro, obtained about 7 months after SARS-CoV-2 vaccination. The chain couples TRBV7-9 to TRBJ2-7; D may be TRBD1 or TRBD2 (5 bases each). CDR3 coding DNA: TGTGCCAGCAGCTTAGGTGTGGGGCAGCGGGAGCAGTACTTC. It translates to CASSLGVGQREQYF.